Following are 2 T cell receptor beta chains from one sample sequenced in a study of control samples from healthy donors and cancer patients. Some clones are missing from TCRdb's copy, which holds only in-frame ones; the method was immunoSEQ multiplex PCR. Among about 170,000 clones listed, under 95% were seen once. Sequenced material: blood. The source is a woman younger than 30 in good health.

V usage is TRBV6-1 and J usage is TRBJ2-3; no reliable D call. The V gene's germline CDR1 is MNHNS and CDR2 SASEGT. This CDR3 region has 14 residues. The V and J ends lost 1 base and 6 bases respectively, with 11 bases between them. CDR3 coding DNA: TGTGCCAGCAGTGAAGGCCTCGACGAGGATACGCAGTATTTT. It is translated as CASSEGLDEDTQYF.

The chain employs TRBV11-2 and TRBJ2-7; weak D call: TRBD1 (5 bases). Germline V CDR1 and CDR2: SGHAT, FQNNGV. Trimming cost V 3 bases and J 3 bases, with 9 bases left between them. The CDR3 is 13 residues long. CDR3 in amino acids: CASSFGTGYEQYF. The CDR3 DNA is TGTGCCAGCAGCTTCGGCACAGGCTACGAGCAGTACTTC.